This record concerns one T cell receptor (beta chain) sequence. These data originate in a study of blood T cell repertoires in COVID-19. Study-wide context: COVID-19 samples, acute and convalescent, were from the United States, Italy and Spain. PBMCs, B-cell-depleted T cells, or T cells provided the cDNA or gDNA that made up the material.

The germline V gene encodes CDR1 GTSNPN and CDR2 SVGIG (reference sequence). Trimming took off 1 base at V and 6 bases at J, with 9 bases between the two ends. The CDR3 spans 12 residues. Authors' methods: Amplifying reference gene primers gave estimates of nucleated cell counts. TCRdb keeps only in-frame clones here, not all; method: immunoSEQ multiplex PCR. V, J and clone size are taken as reported in that table, and D and trimming were inferred from the DNA itself. This repertoire shows about 150,000 clones, roughly 91% found once; its top ten account for around 1.9%. The TCR originated in a man aged 45 to 65 who had recovered from COVID-19. The genes are TRBV30 and TRBJ1-2; D uncertain. The sample was peripheral blood. The CDR3 spells CAWSDGWDGYTF. Here the CDR3 DNA reads TGTGCCTGGAGTGACGGGTGGGATGGCTACACCTTC.